This T cell receptor (beta chain) was sequenced for a study of early T cells in non-severe SARS-CoV-2 infection. TCRdb processed the 5' RACE reads anew with MiXCR; each CDR3 protein has one entry. Counted here are some 66,000 distinct CDR3 sequences, under 15% occurring once; the ten biggest clones make up 3.5% to 5.5%. The CDR3 is 18 residues long. CDR1 LGHNT and CDR2 FRNRAP come from the germline V gene. Trimming at V came to 0 bases and at J to 7 bases, leaving 11 bases not matched to a gene. This chain connects TRBV12-5 to TRBJ2-1; 11 bases agree with TRBD2. The receptor's source is an adult who was a healthcare worker with PCR-confirmed SARS-CoV-2 infection or an uninfected control (not recorded which). Source material: whole blood. In DNA, the CDR3 is TGTGCTAGTGGTTTGGTATCGACGATAGCGGGAGGGCCGAATGAGCAGTTCTTC. It translates to CASGLVSTIAGGPNEQFF.